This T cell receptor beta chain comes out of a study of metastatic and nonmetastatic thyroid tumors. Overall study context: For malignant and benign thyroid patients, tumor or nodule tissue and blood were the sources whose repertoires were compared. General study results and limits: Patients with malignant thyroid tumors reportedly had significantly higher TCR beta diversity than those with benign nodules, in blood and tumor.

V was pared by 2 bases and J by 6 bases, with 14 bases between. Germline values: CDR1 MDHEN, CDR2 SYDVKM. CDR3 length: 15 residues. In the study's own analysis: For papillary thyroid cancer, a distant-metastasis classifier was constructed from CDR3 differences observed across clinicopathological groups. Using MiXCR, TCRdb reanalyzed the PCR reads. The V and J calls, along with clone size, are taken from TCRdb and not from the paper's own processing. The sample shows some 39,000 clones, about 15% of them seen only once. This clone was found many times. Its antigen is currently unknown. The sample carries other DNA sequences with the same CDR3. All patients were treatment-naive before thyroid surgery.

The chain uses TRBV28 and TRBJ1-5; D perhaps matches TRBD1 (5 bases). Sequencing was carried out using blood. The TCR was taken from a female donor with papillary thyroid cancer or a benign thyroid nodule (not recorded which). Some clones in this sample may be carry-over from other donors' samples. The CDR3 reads CASSLSPGIGQPQHF. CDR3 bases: TGTGCCAGCAGTTTAAGCCCAGGGATTGGTCAGCCCCAGCATTTT.